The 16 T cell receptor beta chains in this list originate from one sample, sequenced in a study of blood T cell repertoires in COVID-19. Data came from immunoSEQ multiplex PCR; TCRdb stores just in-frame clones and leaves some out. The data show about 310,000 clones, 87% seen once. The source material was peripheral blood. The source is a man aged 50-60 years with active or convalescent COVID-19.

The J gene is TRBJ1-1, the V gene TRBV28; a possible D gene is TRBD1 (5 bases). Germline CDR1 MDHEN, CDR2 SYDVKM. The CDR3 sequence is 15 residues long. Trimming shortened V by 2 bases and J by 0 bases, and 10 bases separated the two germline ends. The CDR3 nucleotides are TGTGCCAGCAGTTTAGTGGGGGGTTTGAACACTGAAGCTTTCTTT. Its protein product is CASSLVGGLNTEAFF.

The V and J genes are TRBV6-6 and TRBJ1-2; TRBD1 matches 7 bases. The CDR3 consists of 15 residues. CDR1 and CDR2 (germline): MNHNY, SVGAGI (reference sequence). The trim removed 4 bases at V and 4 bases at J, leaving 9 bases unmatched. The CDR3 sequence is CASSSLAGGGYGYTF. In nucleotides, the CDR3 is TGTGCCAGCAGTTCCCTGGCAGGGGGAGGCTATGGCTACACCTTC.

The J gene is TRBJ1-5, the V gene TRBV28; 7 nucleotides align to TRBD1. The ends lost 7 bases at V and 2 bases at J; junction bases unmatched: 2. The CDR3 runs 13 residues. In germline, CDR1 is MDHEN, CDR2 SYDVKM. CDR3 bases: TGTGCCAGCACCACAGGGGGCAATCAGCCCCAGCATTTT. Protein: CASTTGGNQPQHF.

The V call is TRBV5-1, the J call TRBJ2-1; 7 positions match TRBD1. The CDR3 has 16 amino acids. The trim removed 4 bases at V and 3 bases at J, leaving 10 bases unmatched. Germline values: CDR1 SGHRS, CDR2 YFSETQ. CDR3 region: CASSNLLGQSYNEQFF. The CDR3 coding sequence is TGCGCCAGCAGCAACTTACTGGGACAGAGCTACAATGAGCAGTTCTTC.

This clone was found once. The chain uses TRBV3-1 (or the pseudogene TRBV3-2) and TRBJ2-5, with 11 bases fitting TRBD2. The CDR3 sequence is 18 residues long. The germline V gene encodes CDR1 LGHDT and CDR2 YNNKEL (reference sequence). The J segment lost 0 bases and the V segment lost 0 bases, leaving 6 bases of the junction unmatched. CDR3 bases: TGTGCCAGCAGCCAAGATAGTCTAGCGGGAGGTTACCAAGAGACCCAGTACTTC. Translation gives CASSQDSLAGGYQETQYF.

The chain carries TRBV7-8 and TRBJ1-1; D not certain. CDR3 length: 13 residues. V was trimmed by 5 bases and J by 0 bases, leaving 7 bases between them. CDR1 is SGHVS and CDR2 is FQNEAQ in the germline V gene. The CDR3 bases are TGTGCCAGCAGCCCCACGGTGAACACTGAAGCTTTCTTT. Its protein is CASSPTVNTEAFF.

CDR3 bases: TGTGCCAGCCGATTGACCGGTGGCGGGAGGGCCGCAGATACGCAGTATTTT. Its translation is CASRLTGGGRAADTQYF. The V gene is TRBV28, the J gene TRBJ2-3; 9 bases match TRBD2. Losses at the gene ends were 8 bases for V and 4 bases for J; bases not matched to a gene: 16. Looked up from germline, CDR1 is MDHEN and CDR2 is SYDVKM. The CDR3 runs to 17 residues.

CDR3 residues: CASSNRGFGGSTDTQYF. Written as DNA, the CDR3 is TGTGCCAGTAGTAACAGGGGTTTCGGGGGAAGCACAGATACGCAGTATTTT. The rearrangement links TRBV19 to TRBJ2-3, with D perhaps TRBD1 (7 bases). Trimming took 4 bases from V and 0 from J, leaving 17 bases between them. CDR3 size: 17 residues. From germline, CDR1 is LNHDA and CDR2 SQIVND (reference sequence). The variable domain in full, completed from reference TRBV19 and TRBJ2-3, reads DGGITQSPKYLFRKEGQNVTLSCEQNLNHDAMYWYRQDPGQGLRLIYYSQIVNDFQKGDIAEGYSVSREKKESFPLTVTSAQKNPTAFYLCASSNRGFGGSTDTQYFGPGTRLTVL.

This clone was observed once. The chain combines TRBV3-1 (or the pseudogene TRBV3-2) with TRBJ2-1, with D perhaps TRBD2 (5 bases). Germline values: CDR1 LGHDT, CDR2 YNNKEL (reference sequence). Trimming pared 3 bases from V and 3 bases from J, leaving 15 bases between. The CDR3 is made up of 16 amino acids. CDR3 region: CASSHGRRTLYNEQFF. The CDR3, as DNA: TGTGCCAGCAGCCACGGGCGGAGGACCCTCTACAATGAGCAGTTCTTC.

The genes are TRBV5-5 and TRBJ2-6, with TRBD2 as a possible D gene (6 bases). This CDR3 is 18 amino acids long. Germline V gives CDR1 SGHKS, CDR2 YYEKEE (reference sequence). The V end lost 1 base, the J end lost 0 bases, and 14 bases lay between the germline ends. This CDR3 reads CASSLQGTASSGANVLTF. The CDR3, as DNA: TGTGCCAGCAGCTTGCAAGGGACTGCGAGCTCTGGGGCCAACGTCCTGACTTTC.

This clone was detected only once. The CDR3 protein is CASSQGLEAFF. The DNA for the CDR3 is TGCGCCAGCAGCCAAGGACTCGAAGCTTTCTTT. The gene calls are TRBV4-1 and TRBJ1-1; D ambiguous. This CDR3 comprises 11 residues. In germline, CDR1 is MGHRA, CDR2 YSYEKL. V was shortened by 1 base and J by 8 bases, with 5 bases between the two germline ends.

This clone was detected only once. The CDR3 loop reads CAWSVSEGVSPLHF. CDR3 in DNA: TGTGCCTGGAGTGTTTCTGAGGGTGTTTCACCCCTCCACTTT. This chain links TRBV30 with TRBJ1-6; D not certain. This CDR3 spans 14 amino acids. The ends were cut back, 0 bases at V and 9 bases at J, with 12 bases in the middle. Per the germline V gene, CDR1 is GTSNPN and CDR2 is SVGIG (reference sequence).

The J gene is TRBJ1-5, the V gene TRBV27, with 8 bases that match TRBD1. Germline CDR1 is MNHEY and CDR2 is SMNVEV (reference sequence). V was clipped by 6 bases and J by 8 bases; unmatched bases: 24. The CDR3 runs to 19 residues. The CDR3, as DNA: TGTGCCAGCAGCTACCCGACAGGGGTTTTGAGGACACCCCGAAAGCCCCAGCATTTT. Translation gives CASSYPTGVLRTPRKPQHF.

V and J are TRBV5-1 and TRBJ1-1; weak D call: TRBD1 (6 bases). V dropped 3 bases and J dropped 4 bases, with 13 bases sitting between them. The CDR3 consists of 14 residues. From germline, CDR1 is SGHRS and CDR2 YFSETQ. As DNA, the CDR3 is TGCGCCAGCAGCTCAAACAGGGTTACCACTGAAGCTTTCTTT. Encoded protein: CASSSNRVTTEAFF.

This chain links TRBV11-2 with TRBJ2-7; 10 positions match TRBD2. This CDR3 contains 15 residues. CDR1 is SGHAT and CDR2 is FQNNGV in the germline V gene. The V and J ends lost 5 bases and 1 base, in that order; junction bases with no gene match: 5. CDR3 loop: CASSQGLAASYEQYF. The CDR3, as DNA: TGTGCCAGCAGCCAAGGACTAGCGGCGTCCTACGAGCAGTACTTC.

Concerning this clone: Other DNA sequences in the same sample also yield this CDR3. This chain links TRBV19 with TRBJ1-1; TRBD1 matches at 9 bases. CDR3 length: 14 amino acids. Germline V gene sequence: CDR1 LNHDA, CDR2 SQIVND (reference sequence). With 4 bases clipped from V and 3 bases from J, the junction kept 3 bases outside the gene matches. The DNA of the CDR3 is TGTGCCAGTAGTACAGGACAGGGGCACACTGAAGCTTTCTTT. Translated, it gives CASSTGQGHTEAFF.